This TCR beta chain was sequenced during a study of regulatory and conventional T cells in RAG deficiency. Sequenced by immunoSEQ multiplex PCR; TCRdb stores in-frame clones only, minus some. The sample carries tens of thousands of clones, 95% to 96% recorded once. On this clone itself: Its cognate antigen is unknown.

General study findings and limits: Compared with controls, unique Treg TCR beta sequences dropped approximately 100-fold in Omenn syndrome and CID/AS. Shannon entropy was markedly lower and Simpson indices higher in RAG-deficient patients than control T-cell subsets. Omenn patients showed >75% Treg-Tconv overlap and shorter CDR3 lengths.

Genomic DNA came from blood conventional CD4+ T cells gated CD25-low CD127-high. CDR1 and CDR2 from the germline V gene are SGHRS and YFSETQ. Trimming removed 0 bases from V and 1 base from J; junction bases left unmatched: 5. CDR3 length: 16 residues. These records were also assigned to another study, of regulatory T cells. That report adds: The PCR used 52 TRBV and 13 TRBJ primers. Regulatory T cells showed the strongest V-J pair restriction and V/J gene skewing among patient repertoires.

The clonotype originates from a human donor in good health. The chain is built from TRBV5-1 and TRBJ2-5; 8 nucleotides align to TRBD2. Sequencing used CD25- CD4+ T cells sorted from blood. The CDR3 spells CASSLEVAGLQETQYF. The CDR3 DNA reads as TGCGCCAGCAGCTTGGAGGTAGCGGGGCTCCAAGAGACCCAGTACTTC.